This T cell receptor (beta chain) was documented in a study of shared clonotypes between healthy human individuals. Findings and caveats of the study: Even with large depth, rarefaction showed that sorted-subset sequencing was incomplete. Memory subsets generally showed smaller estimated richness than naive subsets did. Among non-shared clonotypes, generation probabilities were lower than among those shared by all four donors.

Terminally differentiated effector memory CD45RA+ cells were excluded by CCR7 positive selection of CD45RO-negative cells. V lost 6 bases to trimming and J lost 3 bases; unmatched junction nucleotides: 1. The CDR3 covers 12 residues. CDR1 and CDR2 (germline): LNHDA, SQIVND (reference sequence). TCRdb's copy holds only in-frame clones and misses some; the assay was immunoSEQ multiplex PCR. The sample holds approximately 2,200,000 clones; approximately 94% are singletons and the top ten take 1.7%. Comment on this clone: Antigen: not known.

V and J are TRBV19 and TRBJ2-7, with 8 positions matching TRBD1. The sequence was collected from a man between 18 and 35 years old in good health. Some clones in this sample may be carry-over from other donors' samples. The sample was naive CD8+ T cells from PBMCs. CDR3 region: CASSDRGYEQYF. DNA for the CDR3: TGTGCCAGTAGCGACAGGGGCTACGAGCAGTACTTC. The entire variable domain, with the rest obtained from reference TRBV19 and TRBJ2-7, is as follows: DGGITQSPKYLFRKEGQNVTLSCEQNLNHDAMYWYRQDPGQGLRLIYYSQIVNDFQKGDIAEGYSVSREKKESFPLTVTSAQKNPTAFYLCASSDRGYEQYFGPGTRLTVT.